This TCR beta chain was retrieved from a study of blood T cell repertoires in COVID-19. Across the whole study: PBMCs, B-cell-depleted T cells, or T cells were the source of the cDNA or gDNA that made up the material.

Only in-frame clones appear in the TCRdb table, and some are missing; sequencing was by immunoSEQ multiplex PCR. The sample records approximately 230,000 clones, about 91% being singletons. Per germline, CDR1 SGHAT and CDR2 FQNNGV. The V and J ends lost 2 bases and 5 bases, in that order; junction bases with no gene match: 7. The CDR3 is 15 residues long. Sequencing was done on a sample of peripheral blood. The receptor was derived from a man aged 80 or over with acute or convalescent COVID-19. This sequence joins TRBV11-2 and TRBJ2-5, with 8 nucleotides matching TRBD2. CDR3 sequence reads: CASSLTGGAWETQYF. CDR3 in DNA: TGTGCCAGCAGCTTAACCGGGGGGGCGTGGGAGACCCAGTACTTC.